This TCR beta chain originates from a study of T cell responses to AZD1222 COVID-19 vaccine. Measured with immunoSEQ multiplex PCR; TCRdb has only the in-frame clones, and not every one. Of 95,000 to 110,000 clones listed, around 87% were seen once; the top ten hold around 4.3%. The CDR3 is made up of 11 amino acids. Material: peripheral blood, obtained on day 0 of AZD1222 vaccination. The clonotype was recovered from an adult in good health. The chain carries TRBV21-1 and TRBJ2-5; the table's D call of TRBD1 was not tested on the DNA. TRBV21-1 is annotated as a pseudogene. CDR3 sequence (DNA): TGTGCCAGCAGCAACCGAAGGGGTCAGTACTTC. Its translation is CASSNRRGQYF.